This T cell receptor (beta chain) is from a study of metastatic and nonmetastatic thyroid tumors. Study information: Comparative analysis of repertoires was undertaken across blood and tumor or nodule tissue obtained from malignant and benign thyroid patients.

V shed 2 bases, J shed 6 bases, and the junction held 6 bases outside the gene matches. The CDR3 length is 15 residues. The germline CDR1 and CDR2 sequences are SGDLS and YYNGEE. Each patient went into thyroid surgery without having received any treatment. How the authors handled the data: In papillary thyroid cancer, a distant-metastasis classifier was built using CDR3 differences across clinicopathological groups. TCRdb recomputed clones from the PCR reads via MiXCR. The V and J calls shown here were made by TCRdb, not taken from the authors' results. The sample records roughly 21,000 clones, about 30% being singletons. A word on this clone: The antigen remains undetermined.

Findings and limits, study-wide: Versus benign nodules, malignant thyroid tumors reportedly had significantly higher TCR beta diversity, in blood and tumor.

Sequenced sample: blood. The rearrangement links TRBV9 to TRBJ2-1; TRBD1 matches 9 bases. The origin of this receptor is a female donor with papillary thyroid cancer or a benign thyroid nodule (not recorded which). Some clones in this sample may be carry-over from other donors' samples. The CDR3 protein is CASSVGDRDGNEQFF. CDR3 DNA: TGTGCCAGCAGCGTGGGGGACAGGGATGGCAATGAGCAGTTCTTC.